This TCR beta chain came from a study of spatial heterogeneity in lung cancer. Overall study: Unique TCR and UMI combinations averaged more than ten appearances each in raw reads.

Specified time point: sample taken at primary tumor resection. Unsorted tumor, nontumor lung tissue or cryopreserved PBMC supplied the whole RNA. There were some 70 donors, all of them untreated patients with early-stage non-small cell lung cancer. This clonotype has at least ten counts. Antigen unknown. CDR1 SGHRS and CDR2 YFSETQ come from the germline V gene. CDR3 size: 15 residues. The J segment lost 0 bases and the V segment lost 4 bases, leaving 4 bases of the junction unmatched. General study findings and limits: Relative to follow-up, resection was when ubiquitous expanded tumor TCRs appeared more in blood.

On each TCR cDNA molecule, a unique molecular identifier was present. TCRdb used MiXCR to reprocess the 5' RACE reads, holding one entry per CDR3 protein. The data contain tens of thousands of distinct CDR3 sequences, approximately 7% of them singletons. This chain uses TRBV5-1 with TRBJ1-1; 9 bases align to TRBD1. The sequencing here drew on PBMCs, taken at surgery. The TCR was taken from a female donor with early-stage non-small cell lung cancer. The CDR3 is CASSTYRGLNTEAFF. The CDR3 DNA follows: TGCGCCAGCAGCACGTACAGGGGGCTGAACACTGAAGCTTTCTTT. Combining the CDR3 with reference TRBV5-1 and TRBJ1-1 gives the whole variable domain KAGVTQTPRYLIKTRGQQVTLSCSPISGHRSVSWYQQTPGQGLQFLFEYFSETQRNKGNFPGRFSGRQFSNSRSEMNVSTLELGDSALYLCASSTYRGLNTEAFFGQGTRLTVV.